The T cell receptor (beta chain) under discussion was sequenced for a study of CD8 T cells in Susac syndrome. Study results and caveats: The authors acknowledged that their TCR sequencing and HLA analysis involved a relatively small number of individuals.

Trimming left V 1 base short and J 1 base short, with 7 bases between. The CDR3 spans 14 residues. The RNA input was roughly 0.45 to 1 ug, and it was reverse transcribed with random hexamers. Across 54 Vbeta and 13 Jbeta, TCR beta CDR3 was amplified with immunoSEQ multiplex PCR. TCRdb reprocessed the immunoSEQ multiplex PCR reads with MiXCR, giving one entry per CDR3 protein. The table has about 200,000 distinct CDR3 sequences, nearly 95% seen once. The T cells that were sequenced for TCR beta were CD8+ and CD4+ cells from blood. Purification of the CD8+ and CD4+ T cells relied on negative isolation, and TEMRA cells underwent FACS enrichment. In regard to this clonotype: Antigen specificity is unknown.

This TCR was sampled from a human donor with multiple sclerosis. This chain joins TRBV12-3 or TRBV12-4 and TRBJ1-1; D is undetermined. Sequencing was carried out using CD4+ T cells from PBMCs. In nucleotides, the CDR3 is TGTGCCAGCAGTTTAGGCAGCCAGAACACTGAAGCTTTCTTT. Encoded protein: CASSLGSQNTEAFF.